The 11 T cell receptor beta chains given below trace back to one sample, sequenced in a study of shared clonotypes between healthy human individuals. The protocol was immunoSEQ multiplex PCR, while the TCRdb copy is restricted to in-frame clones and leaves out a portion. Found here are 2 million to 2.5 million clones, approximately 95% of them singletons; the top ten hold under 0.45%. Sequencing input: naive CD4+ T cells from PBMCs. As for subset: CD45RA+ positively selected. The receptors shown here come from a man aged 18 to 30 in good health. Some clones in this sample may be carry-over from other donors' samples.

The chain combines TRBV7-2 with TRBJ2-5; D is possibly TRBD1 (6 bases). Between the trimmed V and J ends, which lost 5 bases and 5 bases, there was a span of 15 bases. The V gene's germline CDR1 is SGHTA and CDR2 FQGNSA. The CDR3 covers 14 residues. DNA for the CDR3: TGTGCCAGCAGCGCCCAGGGGATTCTGGAGACCCAGTACTTC. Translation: CASSAQGILETQYF.

CDR3 region: CASSSGAGLHNEQFF. CDR3 DNA: TGTGCCAGCAGTTCAGGGGCGGGGCTCCACAATGAGCAGTTCTTC. V usage is TRBV27 and J usage is TRBJ2-1, with D perhaps given as TRBD1 or TRBD2 (6 bases each). This CDR3 has 15 amino acids. Germline V gene lookup returns CDR1 MNHEY and CDR2 SMNVEV (reference sequence). V was clipped by 4 bases and J by 5 bases, with 15 bases between them.

The CDR3 DNA follows: TGCGCCAGCAGCTCCATGGGGGGGTTTGGAAACACCATATATTTT. Encoded protein: CASSSMGGFGNTIYF. This sequence joins TRBV5-1 and TRBJ1-3; TRBD1 is a possible D gene (5 bases). This CDR3 spans 15 amino acids. Germline V CDR1 and CDR2: SGHRS, YFSETQ. The V end was cut by 3 bases, the J end by 3 bases, with 13 bases between. The variable domain in full, completed from reference TRBV5-1 and TRBJ1-3, reads KAGVTQTPRYLIKTRGQQVTLSCSPISGHRSVSWYQQTPGQGLQFLFEYFSETQRNKGNFPGRFSGRQFSNSRSEMNVSTLELGDSALYLCASSSMGGFGNTIYFGEGSWLTVV.

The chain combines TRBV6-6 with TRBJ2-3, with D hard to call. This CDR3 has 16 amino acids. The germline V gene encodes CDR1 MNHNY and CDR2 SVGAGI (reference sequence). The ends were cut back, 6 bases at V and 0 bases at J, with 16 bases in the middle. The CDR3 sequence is CASSLGATTSTDTQYF. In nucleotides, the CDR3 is TGTGCCAGCAGCCTGGGCGCCACTACTAGCACAGATACGCAGTATTTT.

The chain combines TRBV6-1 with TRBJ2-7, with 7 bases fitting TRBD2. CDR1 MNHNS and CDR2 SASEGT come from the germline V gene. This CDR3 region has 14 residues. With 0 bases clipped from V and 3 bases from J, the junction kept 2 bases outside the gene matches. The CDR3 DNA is TGTGCCAGCAGTGAAGCCCTAGCGGACTACGAGCAGTACTTC. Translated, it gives CASSEALADYEQYF.

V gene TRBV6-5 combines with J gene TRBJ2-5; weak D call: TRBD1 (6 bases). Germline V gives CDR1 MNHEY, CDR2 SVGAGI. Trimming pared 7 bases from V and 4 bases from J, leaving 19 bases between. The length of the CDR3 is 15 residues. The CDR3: CASIPRGTGPETQYF. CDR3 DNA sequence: TGTGCCAGCATACCCCGGGGCACAGGGCCAGAGACCCAGTACTTC.

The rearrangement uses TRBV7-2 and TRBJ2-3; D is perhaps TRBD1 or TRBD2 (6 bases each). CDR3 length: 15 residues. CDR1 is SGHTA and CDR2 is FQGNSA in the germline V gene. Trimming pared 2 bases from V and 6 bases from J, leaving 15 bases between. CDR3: CASSLQGTLSDTQYF. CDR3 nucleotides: TGTGCCAGCAGCTTACAGGGGACTCTCTCCGATACGCAGTATTTT.

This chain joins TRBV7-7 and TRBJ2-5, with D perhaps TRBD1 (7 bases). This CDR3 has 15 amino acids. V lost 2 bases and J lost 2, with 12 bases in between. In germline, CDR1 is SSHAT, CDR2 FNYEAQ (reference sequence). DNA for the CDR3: TGTGCCAGCAGCTTAATGTCAGGGGGGCAAGAGACCCAGTACTTC. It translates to CASSLMSGGQETQYF.

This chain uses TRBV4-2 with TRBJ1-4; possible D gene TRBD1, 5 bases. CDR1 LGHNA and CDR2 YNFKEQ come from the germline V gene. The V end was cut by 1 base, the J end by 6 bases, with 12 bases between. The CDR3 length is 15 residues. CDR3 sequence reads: CASSQAPGWDEKLFF. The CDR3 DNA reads TGTGCCAGCAGCCAAGCCCCAGGGTGGGATGAAAAACTGTTTTTT.

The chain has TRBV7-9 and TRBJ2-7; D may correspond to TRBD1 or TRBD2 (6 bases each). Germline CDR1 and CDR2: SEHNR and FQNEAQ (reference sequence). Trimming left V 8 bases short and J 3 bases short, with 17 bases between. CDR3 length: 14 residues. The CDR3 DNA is TGTGCCAGCGCAAGGGCAGGGGACTTCTACGAGCAGTACTTC. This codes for CASARAGDFYEQYF.

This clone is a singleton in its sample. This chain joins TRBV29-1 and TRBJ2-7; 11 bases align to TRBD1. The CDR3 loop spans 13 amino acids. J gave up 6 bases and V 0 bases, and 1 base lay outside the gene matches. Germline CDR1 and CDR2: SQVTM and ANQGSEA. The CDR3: CSVEEGTGGEQYF. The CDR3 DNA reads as TGCAGCGTTGAAGAGGGGACAGGGGGCGAGCAGTACTTC.